This T cell receptor beta chain stems from a study of technical replicates of blood from several donors. CDR1 MNHNS and CDR2 SASEGT come from the germline V gene. CDR3 length equals 15 residues. With 3 bases clipped from V and 9 bases from J, the junction kept 13 bases outside the gene matches. Clones were sequenced by immunoSEQ multiplex PCR, and TCRdb holds only the in-frame ones, with some missing. This table holds about 57,000 clones, 93% found once. The rearrangement links TRBV6-1 to TRBJ2-7; 8 bases align to TRBD2. Sequencing used PBMCs. The receptor comes from a human donor in good health. Some clones in this sample may be carry-over from other donors' samples. The CDR3 nucleotides read TGTGCCAGCAGTGACCGGACTAGCCTTCAAGGCCCGCAGTACTTC. This gives the protein CASSDRTSLQGPQYF.